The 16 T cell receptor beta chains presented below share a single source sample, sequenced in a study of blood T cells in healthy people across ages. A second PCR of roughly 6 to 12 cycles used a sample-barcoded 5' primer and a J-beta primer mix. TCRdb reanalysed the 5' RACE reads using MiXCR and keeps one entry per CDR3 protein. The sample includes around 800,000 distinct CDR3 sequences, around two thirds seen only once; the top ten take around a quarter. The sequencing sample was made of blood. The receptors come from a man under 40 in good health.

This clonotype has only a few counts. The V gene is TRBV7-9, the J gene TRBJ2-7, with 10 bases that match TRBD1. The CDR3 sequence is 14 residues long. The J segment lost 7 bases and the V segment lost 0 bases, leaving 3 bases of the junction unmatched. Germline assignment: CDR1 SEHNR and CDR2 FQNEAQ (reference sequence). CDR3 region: CASSLAGTGAEQYF. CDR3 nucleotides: TGTGCCAGCAGCTTAGCCGGGACAGGGGCTGAGCAGTACTTC. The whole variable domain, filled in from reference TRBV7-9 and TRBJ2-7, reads DTGVSQNPRHKITKRGQNVTFRCDPISEHNRLYWYRQTLGQGPEFLTYFQNEAQLEKSRLLSDRFSAERPKGSFSTLEIQRTEQGDSAMYLCASSLAGTGAEQYFGPGTRLTVT.

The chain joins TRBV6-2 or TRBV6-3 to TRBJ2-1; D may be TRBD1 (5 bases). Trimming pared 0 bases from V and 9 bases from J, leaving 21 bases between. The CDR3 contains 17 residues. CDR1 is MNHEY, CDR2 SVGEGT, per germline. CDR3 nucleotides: TGTGCCAGCAGTTACTCAGGCTTTGGGCAGGGATTTAGTGAGCAGTTCTTC. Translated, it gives CASSYSGFGQGFSEQFF.

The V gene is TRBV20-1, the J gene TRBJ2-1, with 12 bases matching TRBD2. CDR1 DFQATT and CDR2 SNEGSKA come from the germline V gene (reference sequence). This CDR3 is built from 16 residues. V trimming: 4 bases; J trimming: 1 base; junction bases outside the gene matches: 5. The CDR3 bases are TGCAGTGCTAACCCTAGCGGGGGGGTTTCCTACAATGAGCAGTTCTTC. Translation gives CSANPSGGVSYNEQFF.

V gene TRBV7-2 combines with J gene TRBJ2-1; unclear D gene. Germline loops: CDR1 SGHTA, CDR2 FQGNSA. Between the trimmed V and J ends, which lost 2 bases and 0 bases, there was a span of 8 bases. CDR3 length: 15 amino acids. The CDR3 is CASSLITYSYNEQFF. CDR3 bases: TGTGCCAGCAGCTTAATAACTTACTCCTACAATGAGCAGTTCTTC.

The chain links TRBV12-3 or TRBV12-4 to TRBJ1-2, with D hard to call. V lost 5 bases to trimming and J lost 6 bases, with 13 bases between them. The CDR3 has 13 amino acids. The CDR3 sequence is CASSTGHGHGYTF. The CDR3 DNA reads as TGTGCCAGCAGTACGGGCCACGGGCATGGCTACACCTTC.

CDR3 sequence: CASSLGTGSLNEQYF. The CDR3 DNA reads as TGCGCCAGCAGCCTTGGAACAGGGTCCCTGAACGAGCAGTACTTC. V and J are TRBV5-1 and TRBJ2-5; D is possibly TRBD1 (6 bases). With the DNA end fitting TRBJ2-7 better, the J assignment may be wrong. The CDR3 is 15 amino acids. The germline V gene has CDR1 SGHRS and CDR2 YFSETQ.

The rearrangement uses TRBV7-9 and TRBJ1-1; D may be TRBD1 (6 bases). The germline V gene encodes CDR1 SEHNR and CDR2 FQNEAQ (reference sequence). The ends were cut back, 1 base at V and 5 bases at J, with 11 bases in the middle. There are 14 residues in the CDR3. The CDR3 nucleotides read TGTGCCAGCAGCTTAGGTACAGGGCGGACTGAAGCTTTCTTT. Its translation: CASSLGTGRTEAFF.

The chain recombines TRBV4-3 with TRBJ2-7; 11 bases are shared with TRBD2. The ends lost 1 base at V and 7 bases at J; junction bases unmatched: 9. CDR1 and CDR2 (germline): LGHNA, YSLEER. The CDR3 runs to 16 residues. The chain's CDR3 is CASSQVGTSGYNEQYF. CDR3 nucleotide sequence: TGCGCCAGCAGCCAAGTTGGGACTAGCGGCTACAATGAGCAGTACTTC.

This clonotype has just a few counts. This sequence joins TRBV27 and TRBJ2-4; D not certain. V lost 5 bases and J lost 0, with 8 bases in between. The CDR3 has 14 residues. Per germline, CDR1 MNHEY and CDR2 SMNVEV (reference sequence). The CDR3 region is CASSPPGAKNIQYF. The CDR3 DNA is TGTGCCAGCAGTCCCCCAGGAGCCAAAAACATTCAGTACTTC.

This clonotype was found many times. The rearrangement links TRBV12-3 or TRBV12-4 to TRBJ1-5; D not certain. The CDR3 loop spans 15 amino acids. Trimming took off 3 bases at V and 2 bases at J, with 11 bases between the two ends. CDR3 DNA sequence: TGTGCCAGCAGTTTGAAGGGAATCGGCAATCAGCCCCAGCATTTT. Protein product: CASSLKGIGNQPQHF.

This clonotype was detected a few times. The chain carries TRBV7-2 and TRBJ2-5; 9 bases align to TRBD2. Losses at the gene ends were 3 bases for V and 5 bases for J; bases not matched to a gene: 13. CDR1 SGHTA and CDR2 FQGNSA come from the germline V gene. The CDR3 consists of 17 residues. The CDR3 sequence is CASSFPQRGGEYETQYF. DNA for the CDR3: TGTGCCAGCAGCTTCCCCCAACGCGGGGGGGAATATGAGACCCAGTACTTC.

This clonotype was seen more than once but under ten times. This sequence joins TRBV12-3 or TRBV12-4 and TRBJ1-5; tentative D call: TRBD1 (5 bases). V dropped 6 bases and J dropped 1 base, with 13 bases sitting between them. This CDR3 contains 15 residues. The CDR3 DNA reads TGTGCCAGCAGCCGGGGAGGGGTAAGCAATCAGCCCCAGCATTTT. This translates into CASSRGGVSNQPQHF.

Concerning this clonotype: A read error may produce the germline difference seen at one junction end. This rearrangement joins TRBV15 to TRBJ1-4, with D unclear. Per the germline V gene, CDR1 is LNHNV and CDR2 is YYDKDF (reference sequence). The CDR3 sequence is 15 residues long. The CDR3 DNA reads TGCGCCACCAGCAGAGTGGCGGAAGATAATGAAAAACTGTTTTTT. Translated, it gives CATSRVAEDNEKLFF.

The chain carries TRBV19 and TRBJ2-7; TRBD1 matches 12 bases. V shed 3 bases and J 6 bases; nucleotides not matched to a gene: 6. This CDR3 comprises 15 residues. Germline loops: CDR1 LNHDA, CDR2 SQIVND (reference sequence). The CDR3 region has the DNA TGTGCCAGTAGTATCCCGGGACAGGGGGCGGCCGAGCAGTACTTC. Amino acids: CASSIPGQGAAEQYF.

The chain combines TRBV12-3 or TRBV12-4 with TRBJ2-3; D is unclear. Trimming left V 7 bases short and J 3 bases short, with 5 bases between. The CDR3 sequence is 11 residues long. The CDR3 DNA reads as TGTGCCAGCAAGTGGACAGATACGCAGTATTTT. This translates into CASKWTDTQYF.

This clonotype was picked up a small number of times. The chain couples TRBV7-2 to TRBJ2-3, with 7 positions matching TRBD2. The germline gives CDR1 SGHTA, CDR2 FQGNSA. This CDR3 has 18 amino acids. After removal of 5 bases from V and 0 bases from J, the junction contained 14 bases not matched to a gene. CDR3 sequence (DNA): TGTGCCAGCAGCCCCCAGGGACTATCAGCCGTTAGCACAGATACGCAGTATTTT. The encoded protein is CASSPQGLSAVSTDTQYF.